The rows below give T cell receptor beta chains drawn from one sample of a study of control samples from healthy donors and cancer patients. TCRdb's table, derived via immunoSEQ multiplex PCR, lists solely in-frame clones and lacks some. The table includes approximately 160,000 clones, 94% detected once. Source material: blood. Every receptor here comes from a woman aged 18-29 years in good health. Each CDR3 is given with its conserved first and last residue. A D gene is named only where the DNA matches it firmly. Not all rows give a size; the values are once, few, many and, for expanded clones, a class.

j_call clone_size v_call d_call cdr3_nt cdr3_aa
TRBJ1-1 . TRBV5-8 . TGTGCCAGCAGCTTGGGCGGGACCATGAACACTGAAGCTTTCTTT CASSLGGTMNTEAFF
TRBJ1-5 . TRBV15 . TGTGCCACCAGCGGTACAGTCGAGAATCAGCCCCAGCATTTT CATSGTVENQPQHF
TRBJ1-2 . TRBV27 TRBD1 TGTGCCAGCAGTTCCCAACGGACAGGGGTCTATGGCTACACCTTC CASSSQRTGVYGYTF
TRBJ1-4 . TRBV5-1 TRBD1 TGCGCCAGCAGCCGCCGACAGGGCACTAATGAAAAACTGTTTTTT CASSRRQGTNEKLFF
TRBJ1-3 . TRBV15 . TGTGCCACCAGCCGGAGGAGAGGGGTTAGCTCTGGAAACACCATATATTTT CATSRRRGVSSGNTIYF
TRBJ1-4 once TRBV7-9 TRBD1 TGTGCCAGCAGCTTTGACAGGGGCTGGAGCGAAAAACTGTTTTTT CASSFDRGWSEKLFF
TRBJ2-1 . TRBV6-5 TRBD2 TGTGCCAGCAGTTATATCGGCGGGAGCCGCAGTGAGCAGTTCTTC CASSYIGGSRSEQFF
TRBJ2-2 . TRBV18 . TGTGCCAGCTCACCAGGAGGGGCCAACACCGGGGAGCTGTTTTTT CASSPGGANTGELFF
TRBJ1-5 once TRBV18 TRBD1 TGTGCCAGCTCACCCCGGACAGGGAATCAGCCCCAGCATTTT CASSPRTGNQPQHF
TRBJ1-6 . TRBV9 . TGTGCCAGCAGCGTAGGAGACGGTTCTTCACCCCTCCACTTT CASSVGDGSSPLHF
TRBJ1-1 . TRBV7-2 . TGTGCCAGCAGCTTAGCCGATTGGGGGGAGAACACTGAAGCTTTCTTT CASSLADWGENTEAFF
TRBJ1-1 . TRBV28 . TGTGCCAGCAGTTGGGAATTCAAACTCCAGAACACTGAAGCTTTCTTT CASSWEFKLQNTEAFF
TRBJ2-5 . TRBV5-4 . TGTGCCAGCAGGGGGGACTACCAAGAGACCCAGTACTTC CASRGDYQETQYF
TRBJ2-3 . TRBV10-1 . TGCGCCAGCAGTGAATCTAGCACAGATACGCAGTATTTT CASSESSTDTQYF
TRBJ1-2 . TRBV6-4 . TGTGCCAGCAGTATACGGAACTATGGCTACACCTTC CASSIRNYGYTF
TRBJ1-5 . TRBV6-5 . TGTGCCAGCAGCCGGACAGTTAATCAGCCCCAGCATTTT CASSRTVNQPQHF
TRBJ2-7 . TRBV11-2 TRBD2 TGTGCCAGCAGCTTAGGCCCTAGCGGGGGCTACGAGCAGTACTTC CASSLGPSGGYEQYF
TRBJ1-1 . TRBV11-1 . TGTGCCAGCAGAGGCGCCGGGTACACTGAAGCTTTCTTT CASRGAGYTEAFF
TRBJ2-1 . TRBV11-2 . TGTGCCAGCAGCTCTGCTACAGGGTTCGATGAGCAGTTCTTC CASSSATGFDEQFF
TRBJ1-1 . TRBV11-3 . TGTGCCAGCAGCTCAGGGAGCCCGAACACTGAAGCTTTCTTT CASSSGSPNTEAFF
TRBJ1-2 . TRBV12-3/TRBV12-4 . TGTGCCAGCAGCCCGGGTCTGGGGGATGGCTACACCTTC CASSPGLGDGYTF
TRBJ1-5 . TRBV7-2 . TGTGCCAGCAGCTTAGGGGACGGTTATCAGCCCCAGCATTTT CASSLGDGYQPQHF
TRBJ2-1 . TRBV5-1 TRBD1 TGCGCCAGCAACCGAGGGGACAGGGACAATGAGCAGTTCTTC CASNRGDRDNEQFF
TRBJ1-1 . TRBV24-1 . TGTGCCACCAGGTATAATACTGAAGCTTTCTTT CATRYNTEAFF
TRBJ2-7 . TRBV27 . TGTGCCAGCAGTTTTAGGGCAGGGACAACCTACGAGCAGTACTTC CASSFRAGTTYEQYF
TRBJ1-4 . TRBV4-1 TRBD1 TGCGCCAGCAGCCGAGACAGGGTGGATGAAAAACTGTTTTTT CASSRDRVDEKLFF
TRBJ1-1 . TRBV28 . TGTGCCAGCAGCCCGCACCGGGACGGGAACACTGAAGCTTTCTTT CASSPHRDGNTEAFF
TRBJ2-3 . TRBV24-1 TRBD2 TGTGCCACCAGTGACTACAGCGGGAGAAGGGATACGCAGTATTTT CATSDYSGRRDTQYF
TRBJ2-7 . TRBV5-1 . TGCGCCAGCAGCCCCCAAGGGGGGCAGTACGAGCAGTACTTC CASSPQGGQYEQYF
TRBJ2-4 . TRBV15 . TGTGCCACCAGCAGAGCCATCCAATGGACTATCCCCATTCAGTACTTC CATSRAIQWTIPIQYF
TRBJ1-6 . TRBV9 . TGTGCCAGCAGCGGAACTCGGGCGGCGCTCCACTTT CASSGTRAALHF
TRBJ2-7 . TRBV28 TRBD2 TGTGCCAGCAGTTTCGTACTAGCGGGACACTCCTACGAGCAGTACTTC CASSFVLAGHSYEQYF
TRBJ1-2 . TRBV9 . TGTGCCAGCAGCGTAGGGGTGGGGATTAACTATGGCTACACCTTC CASSVGVGINYGYTF
TRBJ1-5 . TRBV28 . TGTGCCAGCTACGGGGGGTGGGGGGCTAATCAGCCCCAGCATTTT CASYGGWGANQPQHF
TRBJ2-7 . TRBV27 TRBD2 TGTGCCAGCAAGGCTAGGGAGCGGGAGGCTCGTAGCTACGAGCAGTACTTC CASKAREREARSYEQYF
TRBJ2-4 once TRBV5-6 . TGTGCCAGCAGCTTGACTTCAGGAGACATTCAGTACTTC CASSLTSGDIQYF
TRBJ2-1 . TRBV5-8 TRBD2 TGTGCCAGCAGCCGCCTAGCGGGAGTAAACAATGAGCAGTTCTTC CASSRLAGVNNEQFF
TRBJ2-3 . TRBV6-1 . TGTGCCAGCAGTTTCGGGGGTTTGTATACGCAGTATTTT CASSFGGLYTQYF
TRBJ1-2 . TRBV19 TRBD1 TGTGCCAGTAGTCGACAGGGGACGGCCTATGGCTACACCTTC CASSRQGTAYGYTF
TRBJ2-3 many TRBV19 . TGTGCCAGTAGGAGGGGTGGGGACACAGATACGCAGTATTTT CASRRGGDTDTQYF
TRBJ1-1 . TRBV6-6 . TGTGCCAGCAGTTACGGACAGATAAACACTGAAGCTTTCTTT CASSYGQINTEAFF
TRBJ2-2 once TRBV7-8 TRBD2 TGTGCCAGCGGACGGGGGGGCACCGGGGAGCTGTTTTTT CASGRGGTGELFF
TRBJ1-3 once TRBV3-1/TRBV3-2 . TGTGCCAGCAGCTCGCTCTCTGGAAACACCATATATTTT CASSSLSGNTIYF
TRBJ1-1 . TRBV9 . TGTGCCAGCAGCGTAGCGCCCATGAACACTGAAGCTTTCTTT CASSVAPMNTEAFF
TRBJ1-1 . TRBV7-8 . TGTGCCAGCAGACGCCGGACAGACACTGAAGCTTTCTTT CASRRRTDTEAFF
TRBJ2-3 . TRBV4-2 . TGTGCCAGCAGCCAAGATTCCCAGGGATTAGTCCGCGGTACGCAGTATTTT CASSQDSQGLVRGTQYF
TRBJ1-2 . TRBV6-1 . TGTGCCAGCAGTGAATATGGGGGGCGCGATTATGGCTACACCTTC CASSEYGGRDYGYTF
TRBJ2-2 . TRBV10-1 TRBD1 TGCGCCAGCAGTACCGGGACAGGGGTCGGGGAGCTGTTTTTT CASSTGTGVGELFF
TRBJ1-2 few TRBV2 . TGTGCCAGCATCTTGGATTTTGGAGGGGCCGGCTACACCTTC CASILDFGGAGYTF
TRBJ2-1 . TRBV5-4 . TGTGCCAGCAGCTACCCGGATTACAATGAGCAGTTCTTC CASSYPDYNEQFF
TRBJ2-1 . TRBV11-2 TRBD2 TGTGCCAGCAGTCCGGGACTAGCGACCTATAGCTCCTACAATGAGCAGTTCTTC CASSPGLATYSSYNEQFF
TRBJ1-6 . TRBV10-3 . TGTGCCATCAGTGATAGTCAGCTAATACATAATTCACCCCTCCACTTT CAISDSQLIHNSPLHF